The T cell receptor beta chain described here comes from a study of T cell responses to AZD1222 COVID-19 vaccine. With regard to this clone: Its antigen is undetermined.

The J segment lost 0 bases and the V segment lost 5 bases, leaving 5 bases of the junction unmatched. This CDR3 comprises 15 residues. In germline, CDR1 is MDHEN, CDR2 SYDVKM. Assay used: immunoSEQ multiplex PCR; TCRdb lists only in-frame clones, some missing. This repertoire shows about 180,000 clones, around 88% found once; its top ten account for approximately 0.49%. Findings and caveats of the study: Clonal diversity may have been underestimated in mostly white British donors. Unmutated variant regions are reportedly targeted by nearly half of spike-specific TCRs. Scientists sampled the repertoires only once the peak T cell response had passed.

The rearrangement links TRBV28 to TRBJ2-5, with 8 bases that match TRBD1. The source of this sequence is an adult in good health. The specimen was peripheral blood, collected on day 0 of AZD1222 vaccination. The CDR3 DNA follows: TGTGCCAGCAGTCCAGCGGACAGGGACCAAGAGACCCAGTACTTC. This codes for CASSPADRDQETQYF.